This is a list of T cell receptor beta chains from one sample in a study of blood T cell repertoires in COVID-19. TCRdb keeps only in-frame clones here, not all; method: immunoSEQ multiplex PCR. The table has about 250,000 clones, 80% to 90% seen once; the top ten hold around 2.9%. The sequencing input was peripheral blood. All receptors derive from a woman in her 30s with active or convalescent COVID-19. Both conserved end residues are part of each CDR3. Fields, in order: CDR3 protein, CDR3 DNA, D gene, J gene, V gene, CDR3 length, clone size. The D gene is left open where the match is weak. Clone size is shown for a subset of rows, as once, few, many or a class of expanded clone.

CDR3 protein: CAWSGLAGYSYNEQFF; CDR3 DNA: TGTGCCTGGAGTGGTCTAGCGGGGTACTCCTACAATGAGCAGTTCTTC; D gene: TRBD2; J gene: TRBJ2-1; V gene: TRBV30; CDR3 length: 16; clone size: few
CDR3 protein: CASSLPTGKAFF; CDR3 DNA: TGTGCCAGCAGTTTACCCACAGGCAAAGCTTTCTTT; D gene: NA; J gene: TRBJ1-1; V gene: TRBV28; CDR3 length: 12; clone size: NA
CDR3 protein: CASSYSLTRDQQFF; CDR3 DNA: TGTGCCAGCAGTTACTCTTTGACGCGGGACCAGCAGTTCTTC; D gene: NA; J gene: TRBJ2-1; V gene: TRBV6-2/TRBV6-3; CDR3 length: 14; clone size: NA
CDR3 protein: CASSYGVRAFF; CDR3 DNA: TGTGCCAGCAGTTACGGAGTGAGAGCTTTCTTT; D gene: NA; J gene: TRBJ1-1; V gene: TRBV6-2/TRBV6-3; CDR3 length: 11; clone size: NA
CDR3 protein: CASSEDRGLSYEQYF; CDR3 DNA: TGTGCCAGCAGCGAGGACAGGGGGCTATCCTACGAGCAGTACTTC; D gene: TRBD1; J gene: TRBJ2-7; V gene: TRBV2; CDR3 length: 15; clone size: NA
CDR3 protein: CASSPFRQEPKGSSTDTQYF; CDR3 DNA: TGTGCCAGCAGCCCATTTCGACAGGAACCAAAGGGGTCTTCCACAGATACGCAGTATTTT; D gene: NA; J gene: TRBJ2-3; V gene: TRBV6-2/TRBV6-3; CDR3 length: 20; clone size: NA
CDR3 protein: CASSIWAAGLAKNIQYF; CDR3 DNA: TGTGCCAGTAGTATCTGGGCCGCCGGTCTAGCCAAAAACATTCAGTACTTC; D gene: NA; J gene: TRBJ2-4; V gene: TRBV19; CDR3 length: 17; clone size: NA
CDR3 protein: CATLGALGNYGYTF; CDR3 DNA: TGTGCCACATTAGGGGCCCTAGGGAACTATGGCTACACCTTC; D gene: NA; J gene: TRBJ1-2; V gene: TRBV28; CDR3 length: 14; clone size: few
CDR3 protein: CASSQDQEGWQPQHF; CDR3 DNA: TGCGCCAGCAGCCAAGATCAGGAGGGATGGCAGCCCCAGCATTTT; D gene: NA; J gene: TRBJ1-5; V gene: TRBV4-3; CDR3 length: 15; clone size: few
CDR3 protein: CASRFPGQGHGGSNHEQYF; CDR3 DNA: TGTGCCAGCAGATTTCCGGGACAGGGGCATGGGGGCAGTAATCACGAGCAGTACTTC; D gene: TRBD1; J gene: TRBJ2-7; V gene: TRBV5-6; CDR3 length: 19; clone size: once
CDR3 protein: CASSLAGVANTGELFF; CDR3 DNA: TGTGCCAGCAGCTTGGCCGGGGTCGCGAACACCGGGGAGCTGTTTTTT; D gene: NA; J gene: TRBJ2-2; V gene: TRBV5-6; CDR3 length: 16; clone size: NA
CDR3 protein: CASSPGQGAQTEAFF; CDR3 DNA: TGCGCCAGCAGCCCGGGACAGGGGGCGCAGACTGAAGCTTTCTTT; D gene: TRBD1; J gene: TRBJ1-1; V gene: TRBV5-1; CDR3 length: 15; clone size: NA
CDR3 protein: CASSQTAGGGDEQYF; CDR3 DNA: TGTGCCAGCTCCCAAACCGCAGGGGGTGGGGACGAGCAGTACTTC; D gene: TRBD1; J gene: TRBJ2-7; V gene: TRBV6-5; CDR3 length: 15; clone size: NA
CDR3 protein: CASSTAGTGGGYTF; CDR3 DNA: TGTGCCAGCAGCACTGCCGGGACAGGAGGCGGCTACACCTTC; D gene: TRBD1; J gene: TRBJ1-2; V gene: TRBV7-8; CDR3 length: 14; clone size: NA
CDR3 protein: CASSPLVLAGTPGAQYF; CDR3 DNA: TGTGCCAGCAGCCCCCTGGTCCTAGCGGGGACCCCTGGGGCGCAGTATTTT; D gene: NA; J gene: TRBJ2-3; V gene: TRBV21-1; CDR3 length: 17; clone size: NA
CDR3 protein: CASSVGRAARGNTEAFF; CDR3 DNA: TGTGCCAGCTCAGTTGGTCGCGCCGCTCGGGGGAACACTGAAGCTTTCTTT; D gene: NA; J gene: TRBJ1-1; V gene: TRBV18; CDR3 length: 17; clone size: once
CDR3 protein: CASSPRGGYEQYF; CDR3 DNA: TGTGCCAGCAGCCCCCGGGGGGGCTACGAGCAGTACTTC; D gene: TRBD2; J gene: TRBJ2-7; V gene: TRBV7-8; CDR3 length: 13; clone size: NA
CDR3 protein: CASSRRGGQNTGELFF; CDR3 DNA: TGTGCCAGCAGCCGACGGGGAGGGCAGAACACCGGGGAGCTGTTTTTT; D gene: TRBD2; J gene: TRBJ2-2; V gene: TRBV28; CDR3 length: 16; clone size: NA
CDR3 protein: CAISGRGYSGNTIYF; CDR3 DNA: TGTGCCATCAGTGGCAGGGGGTACTCTGGAAACACCATATATTTT; D gene: TRBD1; J gene: TRBJ1-3; V gene: TRBV10-3; CDR3 length: 15; clone size: NA
CDR3 protein: CASSVSGMGTGELFF; CDR3 DNA: TGTGCCAGCAGCGTATCAGGGATGGGCACCGGGGAGCTGTTTTTT; D gene: NA; J gene: TRBJ2-2; V gene: TRBV9; CDR3 length: 15; clone size: NA
CDR3 protein: CASSLSGRAIGGELFF; CDR3 DNA: TGTGCCAGCAGCTTGTCGGGCAGGGCGATCGGCGGGGAGCTGTTTTTT; D gene: NA; J gene: TRBJ2-2; V gene: TRBV5-4; CDR3 length: 16; clone size: NA
CDR3 protein: CASSFAGSGNQPQHF; CDR3 DNA: TGTGCCAGCAGTTTCGCGGGGTCGGGCAATCAGCCCCAGCATTTT; D gene: NA; J gene: TRBJ1-5; V gene: TRBV27; CDR3 length: 15; clone size: NA
CDR3 protein: CASSGTGGKETQYF; CDR3 DNA: TGTGCCAGTAGCGGGACAGGGGGCAAGGAGACCCAGTACTTC; D gene: TRBD1; J gene: TRBJ2-5; V gene: TRBV19; CDR3 length: 14; clone size: NA
CDR3 protein: CASSIVDFTDTQYF; CDR3 DNA: TGTGCCAGTAGTATAGTTGACTTCACAGATACGCAGTATTTT; D gene: NA; J gene: TRBJ2-3; V gene: TRBV19; CDR3 length: 14; clone size: once
CDR3 protein: CASSLDTQVPSNQPQHF; CDR3 DNA: TGCGCCAGCAGCCTAGATACTCAGGTGCCTAGCAATCAGCCCCAGCATTTT; D gene: NA; J gene: TRBJ1-5; V gene: TRBV4-1; CDR3 length: 17; clone size: NA
CDR3 protein: CASSPYRADEQYF; CDR3 DNA: TGTGCCAGCTCACCATACAGGGCCGACGAGCAGTACTTC; D gene: NA; J gene: TRBJ2-7; V gene: TRBV18; CDR3 length: 13; clone size: NA
CDR3 protein: CAWSVRREQFF; CDR3 DNA: TGTGCCTGGAGTGTACGGAGGGAGCAGTTCTTC; D gene: NA; J gene: TRBJ2-1; V gene: TRBV30; CDR3 length: 11; clone size: NA
CDR3 protein: CASSQGTGVYGYTF; CDR3 DNA: TGCGCCAGCAGTCAAGGCACAGGGGTCTATGGCTACACCTTC; D gene: TRBD1; J gene: TRBJ1-2; V gene: TRBV23-1; CDR3 length: 14; clone size: NA
CDR3 protein: CASSTDSVSGNTIYF; CDR3 DNA: TGTGCCAGTTCCACGGACAGCGTCTCTGGAAACACCATATATTTT; D gene: NA; J gene: TRBJ1-3; V gene: TRBV18; CDR3 length: 15; clone size: NA
CDR3 protein: CASTLTLNTEAFF; CDR3 DNA: TGTGCCAGCACCCTGACACTGAACACTGAAGCTTTCTTT; D gene: NA; J gene: TRBJ1-1; V gene: TRBV11-2; CDR3 length: 13; clone size: NA
CDR3 protein: CASSPREGNTEAFF; CDR3 DNA: TGTGCCAGCAGCCCGAGGGAGGGGAACACTGAAGCTTTCTTT; D gene: NA; J gene: TRBJ1-1; V gene: TRBV3-1/TRBV3-2; CDR3 length: 14; clone size: once
CDR3 protein: CASSGDRGGYEQYF; CDR3 DNA: TGTGCCAGCAGTGGGGACAGGGGGGGCTACGAGCAGTACTTC; D gene: TRBD1; J gene: TRBJ2-7; V gene: TRBV28; CDR3 length: 14; clone size: NA
CDR3 protein: CASSPSGGPYNEQFF; CDR3 DNA: TGTGCCAGCAGCCCTAGCGGGGGGCCCTACAATGAGCAGTTCTTC; D gene: TRBD2; J gene: TRBJ2-1; V gene: TRBV7-2; CDR3 length: 15; clone size: NA
CDR3 protein: CASSPVQVSYEQYF; CDR3 DNA: TGTGCCAGCTCACCGGTACAGGTATCCTACGAGCAGTACTTC; D gene: NA; J gene: TRBJ2-7; V gene: TRBV18; CDR3 length: 14; clone size: NA
CDR3 protein: CASSPGIGYTEAFF; CDR3 DNA: TGCGCCAGCAGCCCGGGGATCGGGTACACTGAAGCTTTCTTT; D gene: NA; J gene: TRBJ1-1; V gene: TRBV4-3; CDR3 length: 14; clone size: NA
CDR3 protein: CATSRDFNRESNEKLFF; CDR3 DNA: TGTGCCACCAGCAGAGATTTCAATCGGGAATCTAATGAAAAACTGTTTTTT; D gene: NA; J gene: TRBJ1-4; V gene: TRBV15; CDR3 length: 17; clone size: NA
CDR3 protein: CASSPDRWNSPLHF; CDR3 DNA: TGTGCCAGCAGCCCAGACAGGTGGAATTCACCCCTCCACTTT; D gene: NA; J gene: TRBJ1-6; V gene: TRBV2; CDR3 length: 14; clone size: NA
CDR3 protein: CASSVPGLGGYTF; CDR3 DNA: TGTGCCAGCAGCGTGCCGGGATTAGGGGGCTACACCTTC; D gene: NA; J gene: TRBJ1-2; V gene: TRBV7-9; CDR3 length: 13; clone size: NA
CDR3 protein: CASSKTSSVGQFF; CDR3 DNA: TGTGCCAGCAGCAAAACCTCTAGCGTCGGGCAGTTCTTC; D gene: NA; J gene: TRBJ2-1; V gene: TRBV12-3/TRBV12-4; CDR3 length: 13; clone size: NA
CDR3 protein: CASSLRQLNTEAFF; CDR3 DNA: TGTGCCAGCAGCCTGCGGCAGCTGAACACTGAAGCTTTCTTT; D gene: NA; J gene: TRBJ1-1; V gene: TRBV6-5; CDR3 length: 14; clone size: NA
CDR3 protein: CSAHERGLYNEQFF; CDR3 DNA: TGCAGCGCCCATGAGCGGGGGCTATACAATGAGCAGTTCTTC; D gene: TRBD2; J gene: TRBJ2-1; V gene: TRBV29-1; CDR3 length: 14; clone size: NA
CDR3 protein: CTSSQGQGLAHTEAFF; CDR3 DNA: TGCACCAGCAGCCAAGGCCAGGGCCTGGCGCACACTGAAGCTTTCTTT; D gene: NA; J gene: TRBJ1-1; V gene: TRBV1; CDR3 length: 16; clone size: NA
CDR3 protein: CASSDRDLPAQFF; CDR3 DNA: TGTGCCAGCAGCGACAGGGACCTCCCGGCGCAGTTCTTC; D gene: TRBD1; J gene: TRBJ2-1; V gene: TRBV2; CDR3 length: 13; clone size: NA
CDR3 protein: CASTLGPGEEKLFF; CDR3 DNA: TGCGCCAGCACCCTTGGGCCAGGGGAAGAAAAACTGTTTTTT; D gene: NA; J gene: TRBJ1-4; V gene: TRBV5-1; CDR3 length: 14; clone size: NA
CDR3 protein: CASSQGAGYTF; CDR3 DNA: TGTGCCAGCAGCCAAGGGGCTGGCTACACCTTC; D gene: NA; J gene: TRBJ1-2; V gene: TRBV3-1/TRBV3-2; CDR3 length: 11; clone size: NA
CDR3 protein: CASSPGQRNTIYF; CDR3 DNA: TGTGCCAGCAGTCCGGGACAGCGAAACACCATATATTTT; D gene: TRBD1; J gene: TRBJ1-3; V gene: TRBV27; CDR3 length: 13; clone size: NA
CDR3 protein: CASSQGLYIAEGEKLFF; CDR3 DNA: TGTGCCAGCAGCCAAGGTCTCTACATCGCAGAGGGTGAAAAACTGTTTTTT; D gene: NA; J gene: TRBJ1-4; V gene: TRBV3-1/TRBV3-2; CDR3 length: 17; clone size: NA
CDR3 protein: CASREQTNQPQHF; CDR3 DNA: TGTGCCAGCAGGGAGCAAACTAATCAGCCCCAGCATTTT; D gene: NA; J gene: TRBJ1-5; V gene: TRBV2; CDR3 length: 13; clone size: NA
CDR3 protein: CASRKDRVKVDEQFF; CDR3 DNA: TGTGCCAGCCGGAAAGACAGGGTTAAGGTCGATGAGCAGTTCTTC; D gene: TRBD1; J gene: TRBJ2-1; V gene: TRBV5-3; CDR3 length: 15; clone size: NA
CDR3 protein: CASSWRPQSTDTQYF; CDR3 DNA: TGTGCCAGCAGTTGGAGGCCCCAAAGCACAGATACGCAGTATTTT; D gene: NA; J gene: TRBJ2-3; V gene: TRBV6-2/TRBV6-3; CDR3 length: 15; clone size: NA
CDR3 protein: CASSEGDSGGPETQYF; CDR3 DNA: TGTGCCAGCAGTGAGGGAGATAGCGGGGGGCCGGAGACCCAGTACTTC; D gene: TRBD2; J gene: TRBJ2-5; V gene: TRBV25-1; CDR3 length: 16; clone size: NA
CDR3 protein: CASSLSGSSYGYTF; CDR3 DNA: TGTGCCAGCAGTTTATCGGGCAGCTCCTATGGCTACACCTTC; D gene: NA; J gene: TRBJ1-2; V gene: TRBV27; CDR3 length: 14; clone size: NA
CDR3 protein: CASRVRDRGPHRF; CDR3 DNA: TGTGCCAGCAGAGTCCGGGACAGGGGACCCCACCGCTTC; D gene: TRBD1; J gene: TRBJ2-7; V gene: TRBV28; CDR3 length: 13; clone size: NA
CDR3 protein: CASSLGGSNTEAFF; CDR3 DNA: TGTGCCAGCAGCTTAGGCGGCTCGAACACTGAAGCTTTCTTT; D gene: NA; J gene: TRBJ1-1; V gene: TRBV7-2; CDR3 length: 14; clone size: NA
CDR3 protein: CASSERFGGLGANVLTF; CDR3 DNA: TGTGCCAGCAGTGAGCGATTCGGGGGGCTTGGGGCCAACGTCCTGACTTTC; D gene: NA; J gene: TRBJ2-6; V gene: TRBV6-4; CDR3 length: 17; clone size: NA
CDR3 protein: CAPIASNQPQHF; CDR3 DNA: TGTGCCCCCATAGCGAGCAATCAGCCCCAGCATTTT; D gene: NA; J gene: TRBJ1-5; V gene: TRBV10-3; CDR3 length: 12; clone size: NA
CDR3 protein: CASSKGRGRGLFLPQHF; CDR3 DNA: TGTGCCAGCAGCAAAGGGAGAGGCCGGGGTTTATTCCTGCCCCAGCATTTT; D gene: NA; J gene: TRBJ1-5; V gene: TRBV21-1; CDR3 length: 17; clone size: NA